A single sample is the source of the 9 T cell receptor beta chains below, sequenced in a study of T cells in Graves' hyperthyroidism and ophthalmopathy. Using RNA transcripts as the source, TCR beta CDR3 regions were amplified. First-round RT-PCR with HTBI primers amplified the TCR CDR3 region. TCRdb passed the multiplex PCR reads through MiXCR, listing each CDR3 protein once. The profile shows approximately 590,000 distinct CDR3 sequences, roughly 14% of them singletons. Sequenced: blood. These receptors all stem from a woman aged 25 to 39 with Graves' hyperthyroidism.

This clonotype showed up many times. V and J are TRBV7-8 and TRBJ2-7; 11 bases are a match to TRBD2. Germline-derived CDR1 and CDR2 are SGHVS and FQNEAQ. V was clipped by 6 bases and J by 0 bases; unmatched bases: 4. The CDR3 covers 15 residues. The CDR3 is CASSKGLAVSYEQYF. The CDR3 DNA reads as TGTGCCAGCAGTAAGGGACTAGCGGTCTCCTACGAGCAGTACTTC.

The sample holds a few counts of this clonotype. The gene calls are TRBV27 and TRBJ2-1, with 7 bases identical to TRBD2. The CDR3 covers 14 residues. With V trimmed by 0 bases and J by 9 bases, 5 bases remained unmatched. Germline lookup yields CDR1 MNHEY and CDR2 SMNVEV (reference sequence). The CDR3 sequence: CASSLSTWGGEQFF. The CDR3 DNA follows: TGTGCCAGCAGTTTATCCACTTGGGGGGGTGAGCAGTTCTTC.

This clonotype was seen repeatedly, ten times or more. The chain links TRBV28 to TRBJ2-7, with unresolved D. This CDR3 contains 13 residues. Trimming took off 3 bases at V and 0 bases at J, with 6 bases between the two ends. Germline V gene data show CDR1 as MDHEN and CDR2 as SYDVKM. CDR3 protein: CASSFPASYEQYF. In nucleotides, the CDR3 is TGTGCCAGCAGTTTTCCCGCCTCCTACGAGCAGTACTTC.

There are many counts of this clonotype. V is TRBV7-2 and J is TRBJ1-6; D is unresolved. Trimming removed 5 bases at V and 7 bases at J, with 18 bases between. This CDR3 comprises 16 residues. Germline V lookup: CDR1 SGHTA, CDR2 FQGNSA. DNA of the CDR3: TGTGCCAGCAGCACCCGAGGCCCAACTCTAAATTCACCCCTCCACTTT. Translating it yields CASSTRGPTLNSPLHF. The full variable domain, completed using reference TRBV7-2 and TRBJ1-6, is GAGVSQSPSNKVTEKGKDVELRCDPISGHTALYWYRQSLGQGLEFLIYFQGNSAPDKSGLPSDRFSAERTGGSVSTLTIQRTQQEDSAVYLCASSTRGPTLNSPLHFGNGTRLTVT.

The J gene is TRBJ2-2, the V gene TRBV6-1, with TRBD2 matching over 13 bases. The CDR3 extends over 17 amino acids. Germline CDR1 is MNHNS and CDR2 is SASEGT. The V and J ends lost 6 bases and 3 bases, in that order; junction bases with no gene match: 7. The CDR3 DNA reads TGTGCCAGCAGCCGGACTAGCGGGAGTATGTACACCGGGGAGCTGTTTTTT. It codes for CASSRTSGSMYTGELFF.

In its sample, this clonotype was seen many times. The V and J genes are TRBV28 and TRBJ1-2, with 8 bases identical to TRBD1. Germline loops: CDR1 MDHEN, CDR2 SYDVKM. The CDR3 consists of 15 residues. J was trimmed by 8 bases and V by 3 bases; bases with no gene match: 11. CDR3 in amino acids: CASSLGATGGRGYTF. DNA for the CDR3: TGTGCCAGCAGTTTGGGGGCTACAGGGGGACGGGGCTACACCTTC.

This clonotype was detected ten times or more. The V call is TRBV12-3 or TRBV12-4, the J call TRBJ2-1, with 8 positions matching TRBD1. J was trimmed by 7 bases and V by 6 bases; bases with no gene match: 14. The CDR3 sequence is 16 residues long. CDR3 DNA: TGTGCCAGCAGCCCCGGACAGGGTTTAGTGGCTAATGAGCAGTTCTTC. This codes for CASSPGQGLVANEQFF.

The rearrangement uses TRBV7-2 and TRBJ2-7; TRBD1 might be the D (7 bases). Germline-derived CDR1 and CDR2 are SGHTA and FQGNSA. V gave up 8 bases and J gave up 7 bases, with 24 bases separating them. CDR3 length equals 15 residues. The CDR3 is CASSAEGTVPWEQYF. The CDR3 DNA sequence: TGTGCCAGCTCAGCGGAGGGGACAGTACCGTGGGAGCAGTACTTC.

This clonotype was recorded many times. The chain couples TRBV18 to TRBJ2-1, with unresolved D. Germline assignment: CDR1 KGHSH and CDR2 LQKENI. The V and J ends lost 6 bases and 9 bases respectively, with 18 bases between them. This CDR3 region has 14 residues. CDR3 DNA sequence: TGTGCCAGCTCCTCCTTGGACGACTTTGCTGAGCAGTTCTTC. It encodes CASSSLDDFAEQFF.